These 23 T cell receptor beta chains were sequenced from one sample in a study of cytomegalovirus exposure and HLA in healthy donors. TCRdb's table, derived via immunoSEQ multiplex PCR, lists solely in-frame clones and lacks some. Of some 190,000 clones listed, around 88% were seen once; the top ten hold about 1.6%. Material: PBMCs. These receptor sequences come from a woman aged 18-29 years in good health and CMV-seronegative.

The chain employs TRBV15 and TRBJ2-7, with TRBD1 as a possible D gene (6 bases). Germline V lookup: CDR1 LNHNV, CDR2 YYDKDF (reference sequence). V was clipped by 0 bases and J by 6 bases, with 9 bases between them. This CDR3 spans 13 amino acids. The DNA of the CDR3 is TGTGCCACCAGCAGAGATCTAGGGGGCGAGCAGTACTTC. Its protein is CATSRDLGGEQYF.

The gene calls are TRBV5-1 and TRBJ2-3; 7 bases are shared with TRBD1. CDR1 and CDR2 from the germline V gene are SGHRS and YFSETQ. After removal of 3 bases from V and 4 bases from J, the junction contained 5 bases not matched to a gene. This CDR3 region has 14 residues. The CDR3 DNA reads as TGCGCCAGCAGCTACACAGGGGCGGCAGATACGCAGTATTTT. This codes for CASSYTGAADTQYF.

The rearrangement joins TRBV19 to TRBJ1-1; D ambiguous. The CDR3 covers 13 residues. V shed 5 bases and J shed 4 bases, with 11 bases lying between them. Per germline, CDR1 LNHDA and CDR2 SQIVND (reference sequence). The CDR3 DNA reads TGTGCCAGTAGTGACACCTTGTCCACTGAAGCTTTCTTT. The encoded protein is CASSDTLSTEAFF.

The gene calls are TRBV10-3 and TRBJ1-1, with D perhaps matching TRBD1 (5 bases). Trimming left V 6 bases short and J 1 base short, with 9 bases between. This CDR3 region has 13 residues. In germline, CDR1 is ENHRY, CDR2 SYGVKD. This CDR3 reads CAIRAGGNTEAFF. The CDR3 nucleotides read TGTGCCATCAGGGCGGGGGGGAACACTGAAGCTTTCTTT.

The chain uses TRBV28 and TRBJ2-6; a possible D gene is TRBD1 (6 bases). CDR1 is MDHEN, CDR2 SYDVKM, per germline. The CDR3 has 17 amino acids. The germline V and J ends were trimmed by 5 bases and 0 bases, with 14 bases remaining between them. CDR3 bases: TGTGCCAGCAGTACAGGGACGGCGTTCTCTGGGGCCAACGTCCTGACTTTC. The encoded protein is CASSTGTAFSGANVLTF.

This clone was seen once. The chain uses TRBV5-6 and TRBJ1-2, with 9 bases identical to TRBD1. The V gene end was trimmed by 0 bases and the J gene end by 6 bases; junction bases not matched to a gene: 12. Germline CDR1 SGHDT, CDR2 YYEEEE. The CDR3 extends over 17 amino acids. DNA of the CDR3: TGTGCCAGCAGCTTGGGGACGGGGAACAGGGGGCCGGATGGCTACACCTTC. Protein: CASSLGTGNRGPDGYTF.

The chain recombines TRBV11-2 with TRBJ1-4, with a tentative D call TRBD1 (5 bases). V lost 5 bases and J lost 6, with 19 bases in between. The length of the CDR3 is 16 residues. CDR1 and CDR2 from the germline V gene are SGHAT and FQNNGV. This CDR3 reads CASSDHMGQFYEKLFF. CDR3 sequence (DNA): TGTGCCAGCAGCGACCATATGGGGCAGTTCTATGAAAAACTGTTTTTT.

The V and J genes are TRBV15 and TRBJ2-1, with TRBD2 matching 7 bases. V was pared by 5 bases and J by 3 bases, with 13 bases of the junction left unmatched. CDR3 length: 17 residues. The V gene's germline CDR1 is LNHNV and CDR2 YYDKDF (reference sequence). As DNA, the CDR3 is TGTGCCACCAGCGGGGGAAGCGGGGTCACGGTCTACAATGAGCAGTTCTTC. Protein product: CATSGGSGVTVYNEQFF.

In DNA, the CDR3 is TGTGCCAGCAGTGAAGAGGGGGGGCGATTCTACGAGCAGTACTTC. Translation gives CASSEEGGRFYEQYF. The chain joins TRBV6-1 to TRBJ2-7; D is perhaps TRBD2 (7 bases). Trimming took 1 base from V and 3 from J, leaving 13 bases between them. CDR3 length equals 15 residues. Germline CDR1 and CDR2: MNHNS and SASEGT.

In nucleotides, the CDR3 is TGTGCCAGCAGCTACGGACAGGGGAACACTGAAGCTTTCTTT. It yields the protein CASSYGQGNTEAFF. This chain joins TRBV5-6 and TRBJ1-1; TRBD1 aligns across 8 bases. The V gene end was trimmed by 3 bases and the J gene end by 1 base; junction bases not matched to a gene: 2. The CDR3 is 14 residues long. In germline, CDR1 is SGHDT, CDR2 YYEEEE.

This sequence joins TRBV27 and TRBJ2-1; 10 bases map to TRBD2. After removal of 4 bases from V and 8 bases from J, the junction contained 11 bases not matched to a gene. This CDR3 is 16 amino acids long. Looked up from germline, CDR1 is MNHEY and CDR2 is SMNVEV (reference sequence). The CDR3 sequence is CASSSRTSGGSHEQFF. The CDR3 nucleotides read TGTGCCAGCAGTTCCCGGACTAGCGGCGGGTCACATGAGCAGTTCTTC.

The rearrangement links TRBV7-8 to TRBJ2-5; 9 bases line up with TRBD1. With the DNA end fitting TRBJ2-7 better, the J assignment may be wrong. This CDR3 has 15 amino acids. The V gene's germline CDR1 is SGHVS and CDR2 FQNEAQ. The CDR3 loop reads CASSSSQGAPYEQYF. The CDR3 bases are TGTGCCAGCAGCTCCTCACAGGGGGCCCCCTACGAGCAGTACTTC.

V gene TRBV7-9 combines with J gene TRBJ2-1; the match to TRBD1 covers 7 bases. Germline values: CDR1 SEHNR, CDR2 FQNEAQ (reference sequence). The CDR3 consists of 14 residues. After removal of 2 bases from V and 7 bases from J, the junction contained 5 bases not matched to a gene. This CDR3 reads CASSLPGQLNEQFF. In nucleotides, the CDR3 is TGTGCCAGCAGCTTACCGGGACAGCTGAATGAGCAGTTCTTC.

The rearrangement joins TRBV5-1 to TRBJ2-2; 10 bases agree with TRBD1. Germline-derived CDR1 and CDR2 are SGHRS and YFSETQ. CDR3 length: 16 residues. V trimming: 4 bases; J trimming: 5 bases; junction bases outside the gene matches: 8. CDR3 nucleotide sequence: TGCGCCAGCAGCCGACCGGGACAGGGGAGAACCGGGGAGCTGTTTTTT. It yields the protein CASSRPGQGRTGELFF.

This sequence joins TRBV7-9 and TRBJ1-2; TRBD1 matches at 10 bases. The CDR3 covers 15 residues. V trimming: 5 bases; J trimming: 5 bases; junction bases outside the gene matches: 8. CDR1 and CDR2 (germline): SEHNR, FQNEAQ (reference sequence). The DNA of the CDR3 is TGTGCCAGCAGCCCGACAGGGGGCATTTGGTATGGCTACACCTTC. This translates into CASSPTGGIWYGYTF.

This rearrangement joins TRBV5-1 to TRBJ2-5, with D uncertain. V lost 0 bases and J lost 4, with 10 bases in between. CDR1 is SGHRS, CDR2 YFSETQ, per germline. The CDR3 consists of 14 residues. The CDR3 DNA follows: TGCGCCAGCAGCTTGGACTTCCTTGGAGAGACCCAGTACTTC. Translating gives CASSLDFLGETQYF. Filled out from reference TRBV5-1 and TRBJ2-5, the complete variable domain reads KAGVTQTPRYLIKTRGQQVTLSCSPISGHRSVSWYQQTPGQGLQFLFEYFSETQRNKGNFPGRFSGRQFSNSRSEMNVSTLELGDSALYLCASSLDFLGETQYFGPGTRLLVL.

The rearrangement joins TRBV6-1 to TRBJ1-1; tentatively, D is TRBD1 (6 bases). The CDR3 runs to 14 residues. V was pared by 5 bases and J by 5 bases, with 15 bases between. The germline gives CDR1 MNHNS, CDR2 SASEGT. The CDR3 spells CASSLRSGETEAFF. CDR3 nucleotides: TGTGCCAGCAGTTTAAGATCAGGGGAGACTGAAGCTTTCTTT.

The chain combines TRBV5-6 with TRBJ1-5; 8 bases line up with TRBD1. The CDR3 is 16 residues long. Germline CDR1 is SGHDT and CDR2 is YYEEEE. Trimming removed 3 bases from V and 0 bases from J; junction bases left unmatched: 5. The CDR3: CASSSWTGYSNQPQHF. CDR3 nucleotide sequence: TGTGCCAGCAGCTCGTGGACAGGGTATAGCAATCAGCCCCAGCATTTT.

The chain carries TRBV6-5 and TRBJ2-1; D gene ambiguous. The CDR3 runs 16 residues. Germline V gives CDR1 MNHEY, CDR2 SVGAGI. Trimming took off 0 bases at V and 4 bases at J, with 13 bases between the two ends. This CDR3 is CASSYSNSIAYNEQFF. CDR3 DNA: TGTGCCAGCAGTTACTCAAATTCTATAGCATACAATGAGCAGTTCTTC.

This chain links TRBV7-9 with TRBJ1-6; D is uncertain. CDR1 and CDR2 from the germline V gene are SEHNR and FQNEAQ (reference sequence). The V end lost 5 bases, the J end lost 7 bases, and 15 bases lay between the germline ends. This CDR3 comprises 15 residues. This CDR3 is CASSPESGNNSPLHF. In DNA form, the CDR3 reads TGTGCCAGCAGCCCGGAGTCGGGTAACAATTCACCCCTCCACTTT.

The rearrangement uses TRBV6-1 and TRBJ1-6; 7 bases align to TRBD1. After removal of 4 bases from V and 0 bases from J, the junction contained 3 bases not matched to a gene. The CDR3 sequence is 16 residues long. Germline assignment: CDR1 MNHNS and CDR2 SASEGT. The CDR3 DNA follows: TGTGCCAGCAGTGTACAGGGGAGCTCCTATAATTCACCCCTCCACTTT. Translation gives CASSVQGSSYNSPLHF.

This rearrangement joins TRBV5-1 to TRBJ1-1; the match to TRBD1 covers 9 bases. The junction had 9 bases not matched to a gene; V was cut back by 5 bases and J by 7 bases. This CDR3 contains 14 residues. The germline V gene has CDR1 SGHRS and CDR2 YFSETQ. The CDR3 coding sequence is TGCGCCAGCAGGTACCGGGACAGGGTTGGTGAAGCTTTCTTT. As protein: CASRYRDRVGEAFF. The full variable domain, rest sourced from reference TRBV5-1 and TRBJ1-1, is KAGVTQTPRYLIKTRGQQVTLSCSPISGHRSVSWYQQTPGQGLQFLFEYFSETQRNKGNFPGRFSGRQFSNSRSEMNVSTLELGDSALYLCASRYRDRVGEAFFGQGTRLTVV.

This clone occurred a few times. The chain employs TRBV11-2 and TRBJ2-7, with a tentative D call TRBD2 (5 bases). CDR3 length: 19 residues. Germline V CDR1 and CDR2: SGHAT, FQNNGV. The germline V and J ends were trimmed by 5 bases and 2 bases, with 28 bases remaining between them. In DNA form, the CDR3 reads TGTGCCAGCAGCCCCATAGCCCGCACCCGGGGTTCTTTACCCTACGAGCAGTACTTC. This translates into CASSPIARTRGSLPYEQYF. The entire variable domain, with the rest obtained from reference TRBV11-2 and TRBJ2-7, is as follows: EAGVAQSPRYKIIEKRQSVAFWCNPISGHATLYWYQQILGQGPKLLIQFQNNGVVDDSQLPKDRFSAERLKGVDSTLKIQPAKLEDSAVYLCASSPIARTRGSLPYEQYFGPGTRLTVT.